The clone carrying this T cell receptor beta chain was recorded a few times. As yet, its antigen is unknown. Via MiXCR, TCRdb re-called the multiplex PCR reads, giving one row per CDR3 protein. Among roughly 100,000 distinct CDR3 sequences listed, less than 40% were seen once. These data are taken from a study of breast tumors, draining lymph nodes, adjacent tissues. Study outcomes and limitations: The lymph node origin of tumor T cells was framed as consistent with a hypothesis, not demonstrated. The data were judged consistent with most tumor T cells coming from lymph node and expanding in tumor.

The lymph nodes were axillary draining lymph nodes from breast cancer patients. The receptor was isolated from a female donor with breast cancer. Some clones in this sample may be carry-over from other donors' samples. The sequencing sample was made of axillary lymph node tissue.

The CDR3 DNA reads TGCAGCGTTTTGGTAGGATCGTTGAGAGCTGAAGCTTTCTTT. Residues: CSVLVGSLRAEAFF. This chain uses TRBV29-1 with TRBJ1-1; no firm D call. Germline V gene data show CDR1 as SQVTM and CDR2 as ANQGSEA. Trimming took off 5 bases at V and 6 bases at J, with 19 bases between the two ends. The CDR3 spans 14 residues.